The 12 T cell receptor beta chains below were found in one sample sequenced in a study of blood T cell repertoires in COVID-19. Only in-frame clones appear in the TCRdb table, and some are missing; sequencing was by immunoSEQ multiplex PCR. The sample includes 300,000 to 400,000 clones, more than 75% of them seen just once. Sequencing was done on a sample of PBMCs or T cells enriched from blood (not recorded which). The source of these receptors is a woman aged 25 to 39 with acute COVID-19.

This chain uses TRBV5-6 with TRBJ1-2; tentatively, D is TRBD1 (6 bases). V was trimmed by 4 bases and J by 2 bases, leaving 15 bases between them. Germline-derived CDR1 and CDR2 are SGHDT and YYEEEE. This CDR3 spans 15 amino acids. DNA of the CDR3: TGTGCCAGCAGCCAGGACAGCCCTGGAAACTATGGCTACACCTTC. It is translated as CASSQDSPGNYGYTF.

This clone has a single count. The CDR3 DNA is TGTGCCAGTAGTATCACGATCTCTGCAGGATCTGGAAACACCATATATTTT. Residues: CASSITISAGSGNTIYF. The chain links TRBV19 to TRBJ1-3; D is unclear. Between the trimmed V and J ends, which lost 3 bases and 1 base, there was a span of 16 bases. The CDR3 is 17 residues long. The germline CDR1 and CDR2 sequences are LNHDA and SQIVND (reference sequence).

This CDR3 is CATSDAGGTSSGNTIYF. In DNA form, the CDR3 reads TGTGCCACCAGTGATGCAGGGGGAACTAGCTCTGGAAACACCATATATTTT. The gene calls are TRBV24-1 and TRBJ1-3; 7 positions match TRBD1. The CDR3 length is 17 residues. V trimming: 3 bases; J trimming: 0 bases; junction bases outside the gene matches: 7. The germline CDR1 and CDR2 sequences are KGHDR and SFDVKD.

This clone was seen a single time. DNA for the CDR3: TGCAGCGTTGAGGGCTCCGGTAATGAAAAACTGTTTTTT. Translation gives CSVEGSGNEKLFF. This rearrangement joins TRBV29-1 to TRBJ1-4; D remains unclear. The CDR3 extends over 13 amino acids. Trimming shortened V by 3 bases and J by 4 bases, and 9 bases separated the two germline ends. Germline V gene sequence: CDR1 SQVTM, CDR2 ANQGSEA.

The chain recombines TRBV24-1 with TRBJ2-7, with 9 bases aligning to TRBD1. V gave up 4 bases and J gave up 5 bases; unmatched junction bases: 11. The length of the CDR3 is 16 residues. The germline V gene encodes CDR1 KGHDR and CDR2 SFDVKD. CDR3 nucleotides: TGTGCCACCAGTGACTCGGGACAGGGTGTCTTTGACGAGCAGTACTTC. It encodes CATSDSGQGVFDEQYF.

The J gene is TRBJ2-6, the V gene TRBV19; 10 nucleotides agree with TRBD1. Germline CDR1 is LNHDA and CDR2 is SQIVND (reference sequence). The trim removed 10 bases at V and 0 bases at J, leaving 9 bases unmatched. The CDR3 runs 17 residues. CDR3 bases: TGTGCCACCCATACCGGGACAGGGGTCTCTGGGGCCAACGTCCTGACTTTC. Translation gives CATHTGTGVSGANVLTF.

This sequence joins TRBV20-1 and TRBJ1-6, with 9 bases aligning to TRBD1. This CDR3 is 16 amino acids long. The V segment lost 3 bases and the J segment 2 bases; nucleotides outside the gene matches: 5. Per germline, CDR1 DFQATT and CDR2 SNEGSKA (reference sequence). The CDR3 spells CSASPTGGPYNSPLHF. CDR3 DNA sequence: TGCAGTGCTAGTCCGACAGGGGGACCCTATAATTCACCCCTCCACTTT.

V is TRBV29-1 and J is TRBJ1-2, with 9 bases lining up with TRBD1. This CDR3 has 15 residues. Trimming at V came to 3 bases and at J to 2 bases, leaving 7 bases not matched to a gene. CDR1 and CDR2 (germline): SQVTM, ANQGSEA. The CDR3 protein is CSVEGQGGENYGYTF. DNA for the CDR3: TGCAGCGTTGAGGGACAGGGAGGGGAGAACTATGGCTACACCTTC.

The gene calls are TRBV9 and TRBJ1-6; D is undetermined. Trimming took off 4 bases at V and 8 bases at J, with 19 bases between the two ends. CDR3 length: 16 residues. In germline, CDR1 is SGDLS, CDR2 YYNGEE. The CDR3 sequence: CASSTSSTGRDSPLHF. The CDR3 coding sequence is TGTGCCAGCAGCACCAGCTCGACGGGAAGGGATTCACCCCTCCACTTT. Supplemented by reference TRBV9 and TRBJ1-6, the full variable domain reads DSGVTQTPKHLITATGQRVTLRCSPRSGDLSVYWYQQSLDQGLQFLIQYYNGEERAKGNILERFSAQQFPDLHSELNLSSLELGDSALYFCASSTSSTGRDSPLHFGNGTRLTVT.

For this clone: A read error may account for a junction end that differs from germline. The chain uses TRBV18 and TRBJ1-6; maybe TRBD1 (5 bases). The CDR3 sequence is 14 residues long. Germline loops: CDR1 KGHSH, CDR2 LQKENI. Here the CDR3 reads CASSLQVRDSLLHF. CDR3 nucleotide sequence: TGTGCCAGCTCACTACAGGTGCGGGACTCACTCCTCCACTTT.

The J gene is TRBJ2-5, the V gene TRBV6-5; no definite D call. The CDR3 has 12 residues. Germline CDR1 is MNHEY and CDR2 is SVGAGI. Trimming shortened V by 5 bases and J by 3 bases, and 7 bases separated the two germline ends. This CDR3 is CASSRLEETQYF. The CDR3 region has the DNA TGTGCCAGCAGTCGACTGGAAGAGACCCAGTACTTC.

This chain joins TRBV25-1 and TRBJ2-3, with D possibly matching TRBD1 (6 bases). Germline V gives CDR1 MGHDK, CDR2 SYGVNS. V shed 7 bases and J shed 6 bases, with 14 bases lying between them. The CDR3 is 13 amino acids. As DNA, the CDR3 is TGTGCCAGCAAGGGGGTGAGGAGGGATACGCAGTATTTT. Its translation is CASKGVRRDTQYF. The full variable domain, completed using reference TRBV25-1 and TRBJ2-3, is EADIYQTPRYLVIGTGKKITLECSQTMGHDKMYWYQQDPGMELHLIHYSYGVNSTEKGDLSSESTVSRIRTEHFPLTLESARPSHTSQYLCASKGVRRDTQYFGPGTRLTVL.